One T cell receptor beta chain is described in this entry. Its antigen is still unknown. Sequencing was performed with immunoSEQ multiplex PCR; in TCRdb, only in-frame clones are kept and a portion is missing. In the table there are roughly 62,000 clones, roughly 80% of which are singletons. This CDR3 contains 16 residues. CDR1 and CDR2 (germline): KGHSH, LQKENI. V shed 1 base and J 5 bases; nucleotides not matched to a gene: 8. The record originates from a study of radiotherapy plus CTLA-4 blockade in lung cancer. Looking at the study overall: Disease control reached approximately 30%, with objective responses in around 19%. Study-wide findings and caveats: Clones of tumor-derived TCRs expanded in blood after radiotherapy plus ipilimumab.

The study treated chemo-refractory metastatic non-small-cell lung cancer patients with focal radiation plus ipilimumab CTLA-4 blockade. This specimen consisted of peripheral blood, obtained from a patient treated with radiotherapy plus ipilimumab. The chain carries TRBV18 and TRBJ2-3; 8 bases fit TRBD2. The TCR sequence derives from a human donor with non-small cell lung cancer who had a complete response to radiotherapy plus ipilimumab. The CDR3 DNA follows: TGTGCCAGCTCACCACGGTCGGGGGGGGTGGAAGATACGCAGTATTTT. It yields the protein CASSPRSGGVEDTQYF.